This TCR beta chain comes out of a study of cytomegalovirus exposure and HLA in healthy donors. Study conclusions and caveats: In vitro testing confirmed a few CMV-associated chains as specific for CMV antigens. A later analysis showed HLA-associated TCR beta chains outstripping equally common others in clonal expansion.

The PCR had 60 Vbeta and 13 Jbeta primers. This table comes from immunoSEQ multiplex PCR, and its TCRdb copy is limited to in-frame clones, with some not included. The data show 180,000 or so clones, with about 86% seen just once and around 0.31% held by the top ten. V dropped 2 bases and J dropped 7; count of bases not matched to a gene: 11. Germline CDR1 reads SGHVS; CDR2 reads FQNEAQ. The CDR3 is 16 amino acids. On this clone: Its antigen is not identified.

This chain connects TRBV7-8 to TRBJ2-5; 9 nucleotides agree with TRBD2. Sequencing used PBMCs. The TCR originated in a woman in her twenties or thirties in good health and CMV-seronegative. The CDR3 region has the DNA TGTGCCAGCAGCTTATTTGGGCTAGCGGGGAAGAGGACCCAGTACTTC. This gives the protein CASSLFGLAGKRTQYF.